The source of this TCR beta chain is a study of shared clonotypes between healthy human individuals. As for the study in general: There were three CD4 naive, three CD4 memory, two CD8 naive and one CD8 memory plates per donor.

All of the donors resided in Nashville, Tennessee, and each was a Caucasian adult. Whole-study findings and limits: What naive subsets generally showed was a larger estimated richness than memory subsets showed.

A word on this clone: Antigen: not known. The junction departs from germline at one end; a sequencing error may be responsible. This specimen includes other DNA sequences encoding the same CDR3.

This CDR3 region has 13 residues. The V gene's germline CDR1 is SGHNT and CDR2 YYREEE (reference sequence). Clones were read by immunoSEQ multiplex PCR, and TCRdb kept only the in-frame ones, dropping some. The profile shows some 1.1 million clones, 77% of them singletons. The sample taken for sequencing was memory CD4+ T cells from PBMCs. Sample subset: CD45RA-negative fraction. The J gene is TRBJ1-1, the V gene TRBV5-4, with TRBD1 matching 7 bases. The clonotype was recovered from a man aged 18-30 years in good health. Some clones in this sample may be carry-over from other donors' samples. CDR3 nucleotide sequence: TGCGCCAGCAGCCGAGGGGGCAACACTGAAGCTTTCTTT. It encodes CASSRGGNTEAFF.